The 27 T cell receptor beta chains below come from one sample, sequenced in a study of cytomegalovirus exposure and HLA in healthy donors. Use of 60 Vbeta and 13 Jbeta primers characterized the PCR. Some clones are missing from TCRdb's copy, which holds only in-frame ones; the method was immunoSEQ multiplex PCR. The data contain around 180,000 clones, just under 80% of them seen just once; the ten biggest clones take up less than 15%. The specimen sequenced was PBMCs. The source is a woman aged 45-60 years in good health and CMV-seropositive.

The V and J genes are TRBV2 and TRBJ2-1, with TRBD1 matching 12 bases. J was trimmed by 8 bases and V by 8 bases; bases with no gene match: 7. The CDR3 runs to 14 residues. Germline V gene lookup returns CDR1 SNHLY and CDR2 FYNNEI. CDR3 amino acids: CASRPGQGAYEQFF. In DNA form, the CDR3 reads TGTGCCAGCCGTCCGGGACAGGGGGCGTATGAGCAGTTCTTC.

This chain joins TRBV7-2 and TRBJ1-5, with 10 bases identical to TRBD1. CDR1 is SGHTA, CDR2 FQGNSA, per germline. V trimming: 5 bases; J trimming: 5 bases; junction bases outside the gene matches: 9. The length of the CDR3 is 16 residues. CDR3 amino acids: CASSPGDRGFYQPQHF. CDR3 in DNA: TGTGCCAGCAGCCCAGGGGACAGGGGTTTTTATCAGCCCCAGCATTTT. The full variable domain, with the rest looked up from reference TRBV7-2 and TRBJ1-5, is GAGVSQSPSNKVTEKGKDVELRCDPISGHTALYWYRQSLGQGLEFLIYFQGNSAPDKSGLPSDRFSAERTGGSVSTLTIQRTQQEDSAVYLCASSPGDRGFYQPQHFGDGTRLSIL.

The V gene is TRBV7-2, the J gene TRBJ2-2; no clear D gene. The V end lost 7 bases, the J end lost 6 bases, and 12 bases lay between the germline ends. The CDR3 loop spans 13 amino acids. CDR1 is SGHTA and CDR2 is FQGNSA in the germline V gene. The CDR3 sequence: CASTPGGSGELFF. CDR3 nucleotides: TGTGCCAGCACCCCCGGCGGCTCCGGGGAGCTGTTTTTT.

The chain uses TRBV5-5 and TRBJ2-5; tentatively, D is TRBD2 (6 bases). Per the germline V gene, CDR1 is SGHKS and CDR2 is YYEKEE (reference sequence). CDR3 length: 14 amino acids. Trimming cost V 0 bases and J 5 bases, with 11 bases left between them. CDR3 protein: CASSLGSGRETQYF. CDR3 DNA sequence: TGTGCCAGCAGCTTGGGATCAGGGAGGGAGACCCAGTACTTC. Combining the CDR3 with reference TRBV5-5 and TRBJ2-5 gives the whole variable domain DAGVTQSPTHLIKTRGQQVTLRCSPISGHKSVSWYQQVLGQGPQFIFQYYEKEERGRGNFPDRFSARQFPNYSSELNVNALLLGDSALYLCASSLGSGRETQYFGPGTRLLVL.

This rearrangement joins TRBV13 to TRBJ1-2; D unclear. Between the trimmed V and J ends, which lost 5 bases and 4 bases, there was a span of 11 bases. This CDR3 is built from 13 residues. CDR1 is PRHDT, CDR2 FYEKMQ, per germline (reference sequence). The CDR3 loop reads CASSLRALYGYTF. The CDR3 DNA reads as TGTGCCAGCAGCCTGCGGGCCCTCTATGGCTACACCTTC.

V and J are TRBV15 and TRBJ1-2, with a possible D match to TRBD1 (5 bases). The V end was cut by 0 bases, the J end by 6 bases, with 17 bases between. In germline, CDR1 is LNHNV, CDR2 YYDKDF (reference sequence). CDR3 length: 16 residues. For the CDR3, the DNA is TGTGCCACCAGCAGAGATCGACGGCGCGTCAGGGATGGCTACACCTTC. This encodes CATSRDRRRVRDGYTF. The full variable domain, its missing parts supplied by reference TRBV15 and TRBJ1-2, is DAMVIQNPRYQVTQFGKPVTLSCSQTLNHNVMYWYQQKSSQAPKLLFHYYDKDFNNEADTPDNFQSRRPNTSFCFLDIRSPGLGDTAMYLCATSRDRRRVRDGYTFGSGTRLTVV.

V gene TRBV7-2 combines with J gene TRBJ1-5, with TRBD1 matching 10 bases. Germline trimming cut 5 bases from V and 0 bases from J; bases unmatched to any gene: 13. Germline V gene sequence: CDR1 SGHTA, CDR2 FQGNSA. There are 19 residues in the CDR3. The CDR3 DNA reads TGTGCCAGCAGCCCCTGGGACAGGGGACGTCCCTATAGCAATCAGCCCCAGCATTTT. Amino acids: CASSPWDRGRPYSNQPQHF.

Turning to this clone: The CDR3 ends on some other residue instead of the conserved phenylalanine or tryptophan, so this is likely a read error. The chain employs TRBV5-1 and TRBJ1-2; 7 nucleotides align to TRBD1. V gave up 0 bases and J gave up 2 bases; unmatched junction bases: 4. In germline, CDR1 is SGHRS, CDR2 YFSETQ. The length of the CDR3 is 15 residues. CDR3 sequence reads: CASSLVTGFNYGYTS. The CDR3 nucleotides read TGCGCCAGCAGCTTGGTGACAGGGTTCAACTATGGCTACACCTCC.

The CDR3 protein is CASLGQGDEQFF. DNA for the CDR3: TGTGCCAGCCTAGGACAGGGGGATGAGCAGTTCTTC. The chain is built from TRBV2 and TRBJ2-1; 10 nucleotides line up with TRBD1. This CDR3 region has 12 residues. Losses at the gene ends were 8 bases for V and 8 bases for J; bases not matched to a gene: 3. The germline CDR1 and CDR2 sequences are SNHLY and FYNNEI.

The chain recombines TRBV11-3 with TRBJ2-3; D may be TRBD1 (7 bases). The germline CDR1 and CDR2 sequences are SGHNT and YENEEA. V was clipped by 5 bases and J by 5 bases, with 20 bases between them. The length of the CDR3 is 16 residues. This CDR3 reads CASSRGQGEAGDTQYF. Here the CDR3 DNA reads TGTGCCAGCAGCCGAGGCCAGGGGGAAGCGGGAGATACGCAGTATTTT.

The genes are TRBV14 and TRBJ2-7; the match to TRBD2 covers 9 bases. There are 13 residues in the CDR3. The germline V gene encodes CDR1 SGHDN and CDR2 FVKESK. The V and J ends lost 4 bases and 6 bases, in that order; junction bases with no gene match: 4. CDR3 sequence: CASSRAGGREQYF. The DNA for the CDR3 is TGTGCCAGCAGCCGGGCGGGGGGGCGCGAGCAGTACTTC.

V usage is TRBV5-1 and J usage is TRBJ2-3, with 10 bases that match TRBD2. Germline CDR1 and CDR2: SGHRS and YFSETQ. With V trimmed by 6 bases and J by 1 base, 8 bases remained unmatched. The CDR3 contains 16 residues. CDR3 coding DNA: TGCGCCAGCACCATCGGAGCGGGGGGGCGCACAGATACGCAGTATTTT. Translated: CASTIGAGGRTDTQYF.

J is TRBJ1-6 and V is TRBV5-1; D gene unclear. Germline-derived CDR1 and CDR2 are SGHRS and YFSETQ. Trimming shortened V by 3 bases and J by 5 bases, and 9 bases separated the two germline ends. The CDR3 extends over 14 amino acids. The CDR3 DNA follows: TGCGCCAGCAGCTCAATTCTAGATAATTCACCCCTCCACTTT. Translated: CASSSILDNSPLHF.

Only one count was recorded for this clone. CDR3 bases: TGTGCCAGTAGTATCGAGAACAGGCTCTCTTCACCCCTCCACTTT. Translating it yields CASSIENRLSSPLHF. The chain carries TRBV19 and TRBJ1-6; D might be TRBD1 (5 bases). The CDR3 sequence is 15 residues long. The V gene lost 3 bases and the J gene lost 9 bases, with 15 bases spanning the gap. Looked up from germline, CDR1 is LNHDA and CDR2 is SQIVND (reference sequence). The variable domain in full, with the rest retrieved from reference TRBV19 and TRBJ1-6, is DGGITQSPKYLFRKEGQNVTLSCEQNLNHDAMYWYRQDPGQGLRLIYYSQIVNDFQKGDIAEGYSVSREKKESFPLTVTSAQKNPTAFYLCASSIENRLSSPLHFGNGTRLTVT.

This chain connects TRBV10-3 to TRBJ2-5, with 7 bases aligning to TRBD1. The CDR3 sequence is 14 residues long. Unmatched junction bases numbered 8, after V lost 6 bases and J lost 4 bases. Germline V gene data show CDR1 as ENHRY and CDR2 as SYGVKD. The DNA for the CDR3 is TGTGCCATCAGAGAAGCCGGGACAGTAGAGACCCAGTACTTC. Protein product: CAIREAGTVETQYF.

This clone was seen just once. The V and J genes are TRBV6-5 and TRBJ1-2; tentatively, D is TRBD1 (6 bases). Germline lookup yields CDR1 MNHEY and CDR2 SVGAGI. The CDR3 covers 14 residues. V dropped 5 bases and J dropped 7 bases, with 17 bases sitting between them. The CDR3 DNA is TGTGCCAGCAGTGAAGTGGCGGGGGCGGGTGGCTACACCTTC. Translated, it gives CASSEVAGAGGYTF.

DNA of the CDR3: TGTGCCAGCAGCTCCCACAGGGGGCACAGCAATGAGCAGTTCTTC. As protein: CASSSHRGHSNEQFF. The chain carries TRBV11-3 and TRBJ2-1; 9 nucleotides align to TRBD1. V lost 4 bases and J lost 6; bases outside the gene matches: 7. CDR1 is SGHNT and CDR2 is YENEEA in the germline V gene. CDR3 size: 15 residues.

The genes are TRBV7-3 and TRBJ2-5; 9 bases match TRBD1. This CDR3 is 15 amino acids long. Trimming at V came to 0 bases and at J to 4 bases, leaving 3 bases not matched to a gene. Germline CDR1 reads SGHTA; CDR2 reads FQGTGA. CDR3: CASSLTGTGRETQYF. The DNA of the CDR3 is TGTGCCAGCAGCTTAACGGGGACAGGGCGAGAGACCCAGTACTTC.

The chain uses TRBV27 and TRBJ2-7; 11 bases fit TRBD2. V shed 7 bases, J shed 6 bases, and the junction held 8 bases outside the gene matches. The germline gives CDR1 MNHEY, CDR2 SMNVEV (reference sequence). This CDR3 has 14 amino acids. The CDR3 sequence is CASTSTSGASEQYF. CDR3 nucleotide sequence: TGTGCCAGCACCTCGACTAGCGGGGCTAGCGAGCAGTACTTC.

V is TRBV7-6 and J is TRBJ2-7; TRBD1 aligns across 9 bases. There are 14 residues in the CDR3. Germline V gene sequence: CDR1 SGHVS, CDR2 FNYEAQ. V lost 5 bases to trimming and J lost 2 bases; unmatched junction nucleotides: 4. This CDR3 reads CASSPDRGPYEQYF. In nucleotides, the CDR3 is TGTGCCAGCAGCCCGGACAGGGGCCCCTACGAGCAGTACTTC.

This clone was observed a handful of times. The chain combines TRBV5-1 with TRBJ2-1; tentatively, D is TRBD1 (5 bases). This CDR3 spans 15 amino acids. V lost 0 bases to trimming and J lost 6 bases, with 13 bases between them. Germline V gives CDR1 SGHRS, CDR2 YFSETQ. The CDR3 DNA sequence: TGCGCCAGCAGCTTGGAGGGGCAGGTCAGCAATGAGCAGTTCTTC. Its protein product is CASSLEGQVSNEQFF.

The chain recombines TRBV9 with TRBJ1-6, with a possible D match to TRBD1 (5 bases). From germline, CDR1 is SGDLS and CDR2 YYNGEE. The CDR3 length is 18 residues. Trimming cost V 2 bases and J 0 bases, with 15 bases left between them. The CDR3 DNA sequence: TGTGCCAGCAGCGTTGACCCGGGGGGGAGCTCCTATAATTCACCCCTCCACTTT. It is translated as CASSVDPGGSSYNSPLHF.

CDR3 residues: CASSLEFGGAADTQYF. DNA of the CDR3: TGTGCCAGCAGCTTAGAATTCGGGGGGGCCGCAGATACGCAGTATTTT. The rearrangement links TRBV7-2 to TRBJ2-3; the match to TRBD2 covers 8 bases. Trimming removed 1 base from V and 4 bases from J; junction bases left unmatched: 7. This CDR3 region has 16 residues. CDR1 SGHTA and CDR2 FQGNSA come from the germline V gene.

V usage is TRBV19 and J usage is TRBJ1-5, with 9 nucleotides matching TRBD1. After removal of 6 bases from V and 0 bases from J, the junction contained 9 bases not matched to a gene. The germline gives CDR1 LNHDA, CDR2 SQIVND (reference sequence). The CDR3 length is 17 residues. This chain's CDR3 is CASRGQGKKVSNQPQHF. CDR3 DNA sequence: TGTGCCAGTAGAGGACAGGGGAAAAAGGTTAGCAATCAGCCCCAGCATTTT.

The CDR3 region is CASRLGGGTEAFF. For the CDR3, the DNA is TGTGCCAGCCGTTTAGGGGGGGGCACTGAAGCTTTCTTT. The gene calls are TRBV6-1 and TRBJ1-1, with TRBD1 as a possible D gene (6 bases). Germline lookup yields CDR1 MNHNS and CDR2 SASEGT. This CDR3 region has 13 residues. Trimming removed 8 bases from V and 4 bases from J, with 14 bases in between.

The J gene is TRBJ2-7, the V gene TRBV30; D unresolved. Germline CDR1 GTSNPN, CDR2 SVGIG (reference sequence). The CDR3 has 12 residues. The ends were cut back, 2 bases at V and 7 bases at J, with 12 bases in the middle. This CDR3 reads CAWSLDREEQYF. The DNA for the CDR3 is TGTGCCTGGAGTCTAGACCGAGAGGAGCAGTACTTC. The whole variable domain, remainder taken from reference TRBV30 and TRBJ2-7, is SQTIHQWPATLVQPVGSPLSLECTVEGTSNPNLYWYRQAAGRGLQLLFYSVGIGQISSEVPQNLSASRPQDRQFILSSKKLLLSDSGFYLCAWSLDREEQYFGPGTRLTVT.

The V gene is TRBV7-6, the J gene TRBJ2-1; TRBD2 is a possible D gene (6 bases). With 1 base removed from V and 8 bases from J, the gap between germline ends came to 6 bases. The CDR3 spans 12 residues. CDR1 and CDR2 (germline): SGHVS, FNYEAQ. CDR3: CASSLGGDEQFF. Here the CDR3 DNA reads TGTGCCAGCAGCTTAGGGGGGGATGAGCAGTTCTTC.